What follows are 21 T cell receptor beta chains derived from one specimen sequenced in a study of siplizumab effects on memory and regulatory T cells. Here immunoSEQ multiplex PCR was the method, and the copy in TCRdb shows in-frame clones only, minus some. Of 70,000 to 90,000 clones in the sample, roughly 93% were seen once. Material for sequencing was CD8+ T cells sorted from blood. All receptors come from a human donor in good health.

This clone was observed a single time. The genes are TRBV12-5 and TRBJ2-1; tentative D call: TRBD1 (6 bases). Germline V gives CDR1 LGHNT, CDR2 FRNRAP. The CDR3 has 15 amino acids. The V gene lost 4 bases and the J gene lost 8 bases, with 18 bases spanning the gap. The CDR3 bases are TGTGCTAGTGGTTCCCTGGGACCAGGGGTCCATGAGCAGTTCTTC. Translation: CASGSLGPGVHEQFF. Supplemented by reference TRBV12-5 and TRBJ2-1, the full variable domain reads DARVTQTPRHKVTEMGQEVTMRCQPILGHNTVFWYRQTMMQGLELLAYFRNRAPLDDSGMPKDRFSAEMPDATLATLKIQPSEPRDSAVYFCASGSLGPGVHEQFFGPGTRLTVL.

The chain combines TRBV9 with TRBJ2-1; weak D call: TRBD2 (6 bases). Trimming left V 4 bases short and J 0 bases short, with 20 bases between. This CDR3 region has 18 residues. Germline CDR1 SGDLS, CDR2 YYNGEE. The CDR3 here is CASSPLSGRGGSYNEQFF. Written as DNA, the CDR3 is TGTGCCAGCAGCCCCCTCAGCGGGCGGGGTGGCTCCTACAATGAGCAGTTCTTC.

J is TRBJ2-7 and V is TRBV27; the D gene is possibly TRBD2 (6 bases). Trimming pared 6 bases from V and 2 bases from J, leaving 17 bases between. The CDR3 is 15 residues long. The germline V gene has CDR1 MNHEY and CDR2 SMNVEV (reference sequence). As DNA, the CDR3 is TGTGCCAGCAGGGGAGCCCGCGGGGCGACCTACGAGCAGTACTTC. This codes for CASRGARGATYEQYF.

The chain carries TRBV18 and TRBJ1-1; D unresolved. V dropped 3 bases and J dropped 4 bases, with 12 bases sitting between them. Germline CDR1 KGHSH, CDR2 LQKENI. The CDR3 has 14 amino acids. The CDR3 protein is CASSPVGGGTEAFF. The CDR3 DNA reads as TGTGCCAGCTCACCCGTTGGAGGAGGCACTGAAGCTTTCTTT.

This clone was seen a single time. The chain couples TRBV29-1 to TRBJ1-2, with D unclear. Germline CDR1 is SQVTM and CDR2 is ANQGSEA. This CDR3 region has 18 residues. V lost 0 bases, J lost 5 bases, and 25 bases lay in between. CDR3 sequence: CSVEDIGPEGLGKYGYTF. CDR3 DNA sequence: TGCAGCGTTGAAGATATAGGGCCAGAAGGGTTGGGGAAATATGGCTACACCTTC.

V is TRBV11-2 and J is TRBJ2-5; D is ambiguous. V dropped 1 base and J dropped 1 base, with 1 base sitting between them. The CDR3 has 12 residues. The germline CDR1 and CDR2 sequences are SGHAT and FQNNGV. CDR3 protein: CASSLGQETQYF. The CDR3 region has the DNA TGTGCCAGCAGCTTAGGCCAAGAGACCCAGTACTTC.

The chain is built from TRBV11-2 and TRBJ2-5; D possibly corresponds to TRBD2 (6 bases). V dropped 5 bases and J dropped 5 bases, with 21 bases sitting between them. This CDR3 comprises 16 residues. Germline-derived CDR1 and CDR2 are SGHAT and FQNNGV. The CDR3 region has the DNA TGTGCCAGCAGCCCGCCTAGCGTTCTCAACCGGGAGACCCAGTACTTC. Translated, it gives CASSPPSVLNRETQYF.

The CDR3 region is CASSQPIGDGGELFF. The CDR3 nucleotides are TGCGCCAGCAGCCAACCCATCGGGGATGGCGGGGAGCTGTTTTTT. V is TRBV4-1 and J is TRBJ2-2; a possible D gene is TRBD2 (5 bases). Germline V gives CDR1 MGHRA, CDR2 YSYEKL. The V and J ends lost 2 bases and 7 bases respectively, with 14 bases between them. This CDR3 contains 15 residues.

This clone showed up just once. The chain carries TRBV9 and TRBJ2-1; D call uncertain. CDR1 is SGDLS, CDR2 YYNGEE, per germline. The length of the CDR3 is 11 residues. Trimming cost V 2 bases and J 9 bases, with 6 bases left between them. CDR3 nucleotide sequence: TGTGCCAGCAGCGTCTCCGGTGAGCAGTTCTTC. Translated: CASSVSGEQFF.

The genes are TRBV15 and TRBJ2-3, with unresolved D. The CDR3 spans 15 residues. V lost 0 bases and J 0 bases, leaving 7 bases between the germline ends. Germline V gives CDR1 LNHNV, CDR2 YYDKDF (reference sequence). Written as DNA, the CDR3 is TGTGCCACCAGCAGAGATATGGGGAGCACAGATACGCAGTATTTT. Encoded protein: CATSRDMGSTDTQYF.

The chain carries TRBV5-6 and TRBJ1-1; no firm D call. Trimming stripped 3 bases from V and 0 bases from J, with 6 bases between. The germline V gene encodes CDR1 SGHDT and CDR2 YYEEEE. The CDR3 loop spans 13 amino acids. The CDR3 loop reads CASSSHLNTEAFF. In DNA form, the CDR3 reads TGTGCCAGCAGCTCACATCTGAACACTGAAGCTTTCTTT. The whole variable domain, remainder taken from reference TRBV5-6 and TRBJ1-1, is DAGVTQSPTHLIKTRGQQVTLRCSPKSGHDTVSWYQQALGQGPQFIFQYYEEEERQRGNFPDRFSGHQFPNYSSELNVNALLLGDSALYLCASSSHLNTEAFFGQGTRLTVV.

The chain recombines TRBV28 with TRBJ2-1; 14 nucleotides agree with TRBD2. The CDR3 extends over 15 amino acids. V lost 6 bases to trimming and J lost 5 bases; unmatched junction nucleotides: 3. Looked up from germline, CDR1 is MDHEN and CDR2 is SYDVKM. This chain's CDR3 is CASSRGLAGDNEQFF. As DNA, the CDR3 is TGTGCCAGCAGCCGGGGACTAGCGGGGGACAATGAGCAGTTCTTC.

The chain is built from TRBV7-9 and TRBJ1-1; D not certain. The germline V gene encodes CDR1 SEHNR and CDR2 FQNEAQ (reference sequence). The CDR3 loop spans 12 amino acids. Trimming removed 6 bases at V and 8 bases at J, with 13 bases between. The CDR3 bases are TGTGCCAGCAGTCATGATCTGGCCGAAGCTTTCTTT. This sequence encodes CASSHDLAEAFF.

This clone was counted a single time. The DNA of the CDR3 is TGTGCCACCAGCAGAGATTTGAAGGGTCGCACCGGGGAGCTGTTTTTT. It specifies CATSRDLKGRTGELFF. V is TRBV15 and J is TRBJ2-2; D gene unclear. V was trimmed by 0 bases and J by 4 bases, leaving 12 bases between them. CDR1 LNHNV and CDR2 YYDKDF come from the germline V gene (reference sequence). The CDR3 spans 16 residues.

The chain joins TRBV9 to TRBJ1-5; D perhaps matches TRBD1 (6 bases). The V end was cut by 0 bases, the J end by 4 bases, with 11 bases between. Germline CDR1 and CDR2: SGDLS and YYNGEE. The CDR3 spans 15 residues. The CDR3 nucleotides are TGTGCCAGCAGCGTAGGCCAGGGGCTAAATCAGCCCCAGCATTTT. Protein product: CASSVGQGLNQPQHF.

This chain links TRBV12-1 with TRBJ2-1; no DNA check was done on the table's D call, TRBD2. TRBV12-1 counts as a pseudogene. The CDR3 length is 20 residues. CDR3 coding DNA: TGTGCCAGCAGCTTTGCCAAGGGACTAGCGGGGGGGTCGCCCTACAATGAGCAGTTCTTC. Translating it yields CASSFAKGLAGGSPYNEQFF.

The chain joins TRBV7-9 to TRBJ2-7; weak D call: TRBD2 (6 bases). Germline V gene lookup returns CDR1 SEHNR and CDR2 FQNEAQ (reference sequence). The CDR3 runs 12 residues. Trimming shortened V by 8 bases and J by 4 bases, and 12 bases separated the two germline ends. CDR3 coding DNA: TGTGCCAGCCGGGGCGGGAAGTACGAGCAGTACTTC. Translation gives CASRGGKYEQYF.

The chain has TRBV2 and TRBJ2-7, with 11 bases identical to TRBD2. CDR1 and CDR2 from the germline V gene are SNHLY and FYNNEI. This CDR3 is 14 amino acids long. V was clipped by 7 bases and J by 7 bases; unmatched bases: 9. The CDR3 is CASIGLAGGREQYF. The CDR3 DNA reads TGTGCCAGCATTGGCCTAGCGGGGGGAAGGGAGCAGTACTTC.

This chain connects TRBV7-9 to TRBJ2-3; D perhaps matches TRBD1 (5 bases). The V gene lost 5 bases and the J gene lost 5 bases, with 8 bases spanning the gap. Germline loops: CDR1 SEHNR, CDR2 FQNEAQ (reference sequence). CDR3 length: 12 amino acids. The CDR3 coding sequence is TGTGCCAGCAGCCAGGGCGTAGATACGCAGTATTTT. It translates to CASSQGVDTQYF.

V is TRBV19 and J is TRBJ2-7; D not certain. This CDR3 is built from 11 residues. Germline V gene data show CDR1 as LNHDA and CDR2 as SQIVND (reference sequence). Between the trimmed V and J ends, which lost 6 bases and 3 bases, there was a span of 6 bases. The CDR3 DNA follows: TGTGCCAGTAGCGGCAGCTACGAGCAGTACTTC. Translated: CASSGSYEQYF.

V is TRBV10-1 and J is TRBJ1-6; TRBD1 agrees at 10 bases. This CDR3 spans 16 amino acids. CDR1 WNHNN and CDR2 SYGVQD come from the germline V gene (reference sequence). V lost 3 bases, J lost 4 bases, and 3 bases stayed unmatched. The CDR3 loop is CASSDGTGAYNSPLHF. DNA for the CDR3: TGCGCCAGCAGTGATGGGACAGGGGCTTATAATTCACCCCTCCACTTT.